The T cell receptor (beta chain) under discussion was sequenced for a study of blood T cell repertoires in COVID-19. Study details: Samples of COVID-19 (acute and convalescent) were obtained from the United States, Italy and Spain. T cells, B-cell-depleted T cells, or PBMCs supplied cDNA or gDNA.

V dropped 1 base and J dropped 4 bases, with 19 bases sitting between them. The CDR3 sequence is 17 residues long. The germline CDR1 and CDR2 sequences are GTSNPN and SVGIG (reference sequence). The protocol was immunoSEQ multiplex PCR, while the TCRdb copy is restricted to in-frame clones and leaves out a portion. The data show about 94,000 clones, 75% to 85% seen once. The rearrangement links TRBV30 to TRBJ1-4; TRBD1 might be the D (5 bases). The sequencing input was peripheral blood. The sequence was obtained from a human donor in a cohort sampled during active COVID-19. The CDR3 DNA follows: TGTGCCTGGAGTGCTAGTCGGGACTTCTATATTAATGAAAAACTGTTTTTT. Translating it yields CAWSASRDFYINEKLFF. Together with reference TRBV30 and TRBJ1-4, the CDR3 gives the full variable domain: SQTIHQWPATLVQPVGSPLSLECTVEGTSNPNLYWYRQAAGRGLQLLFYSVGIGQISSEVPQNLSASRPQDRQFILSSKKLLLSDSGFYLCAWSASRDFYINEKLFFGSGTQLSVL.